This T cell receptor beta chain was sequenced for a study of regulatory T cells in long-lasting Graves disease (dated by TCRdb to about 2021). Turning to the overall study: Persistent Graves' disease meant more than 5 years of antithyroid drug treatment with TSH receptor autoantibodies that stayed positive. Patients with persistent Graves' disease were compared with patients with newly diagnosed Graves' disease using TCR sequencing and RNA sequencing of peripheral blood. The study took place in China and was registered as a clinical trial. A total of about 35 samples underwent TCR sequencing, from around 13 patients with persistent Graves' disease and 20 or so patients with newly diagnosed Graves' disease. In the clinical cohort, patients with persistent Graves' disease had used antithyroid drugs for an average of about 10.3 years. Overall study results and their limits: Peripheral blood alone was examined, since thyroid tissue, which constituted the primary lesion, could not be accessed. Sequencing and analysis were restricted to the TCR beta chain. Lower TCR Shannon entropy and fewer highly expanded clones were observed in persistent Graves' disease patients than in newly diagnosed patients, which suggested clonal expansion. TRBV28, TRBJ1-2 and TRBJ2-5 were preferentially used in persistent disease, while TRBV20-1 and TRBJ2-1 were favored in newly diagnosed disease. The authors noted that the small sample size was a limitation that may lower accuracy. A larger number of public clonotypes was shared among persistent patients (approximately 2,600) than among newly diagnosed patients (over 850).

Library preparation was by multiplex PCR. The instrument was an Illumina HiSeq 4000. iRepertoire HTBI primers and Arm-PCR amplification of CDR3 regions were used to construct TCR beta libraries. PCR products were gel purified before sequencing. Processing in the source paper ran as follows. Gene usage analysis of CDR3 amino acid clonotypes used the 60 to 80 TRBV and 11 to 15 TRBJ segments found across samples. Filtered high-quality paired reads were merged into contigs using COPE and FqMerger. BLAST was used to align contigs to the IMGT TRBV, TRBD and TRBJ reference genes, and CDR3 was defined following IMGT. Clonotypes above 0.1% frequency were classified as highly expanded clones. Shannon entropy was used to measure repertoire diversity, and the Gini coefficient was used to measure V-J evenness. Public clonotypes were defined as clonotypes shared by more than one individual. The public reads were quality trimmed at Q25 with fastp and then assembled into clones with MiXCR by TCRdb, keeping productive beta chains. Rows are unified per CDR3 protein, each entry keeping the most common DNA and genes. None of the V and J calls come from the authors' own analysis; TCRdb made them. Within this sample are 300,000 to 400,000 distinct CDR3 sequences, with around 20% of them counted one time only. The top ten clonotypes cover over 25% of the sample.

This clonotype was picked up many times. Its cognate antigen has yet to be identified. Base quality data are lacking; no much larger clone is found one base away. The sample's time point label, in plain terms: persistent/refractory GD, antithyroid drugs over 5 years with positive TRAb. RNA was extracted from PBMCs in TRIzol for both TCR sequencing and RNA sequencing. Graves' disease was diagnosed according to American Thyroid Association guidelines. Patients were recruited from an endocrinology department in Xi'an, China. From each patient, about 8.9 milliliters of peripheral blood was collected into an EDTA anticoagulant tube. PBMCs were isolated by Ficoll Paque Plus density gradient separation without further T cell sorting. RNA quality was checked with an Agilent 2100 Bioanalyzer and agarose gel, and concentration with a NanoDrop 2000. The CDR3 numbers 16 residues from cysteine through phenylalanine. The retained sequence is limited to the CDR3, 48 bases, with the frame set at the first base. Via the germline V gene, CDR1 is MDHEN and CDR2 SYDVKM. V is clipped by 3 bases and J by 6 bases, and the sequence between their germline boundaries is 21 bases long.

The receptor chain draws on TRBV28 and TRBJ2-7; a tentative D call is TRBD1 (6 bases match). The sequences come from peripheral blood mononuclear cells (PBMCs), collected when the disease was refractory, from a patient treated with antithyroid drugs. The source of this sequence is a female donor with Graves disease. CDR3 reads: CASSFGHVVQGSEQYF. The nucleotides are TGTGCCAGCAGTTTCGGTCATGTGGTACAGGGTTCCGAGCAGTACTTC.